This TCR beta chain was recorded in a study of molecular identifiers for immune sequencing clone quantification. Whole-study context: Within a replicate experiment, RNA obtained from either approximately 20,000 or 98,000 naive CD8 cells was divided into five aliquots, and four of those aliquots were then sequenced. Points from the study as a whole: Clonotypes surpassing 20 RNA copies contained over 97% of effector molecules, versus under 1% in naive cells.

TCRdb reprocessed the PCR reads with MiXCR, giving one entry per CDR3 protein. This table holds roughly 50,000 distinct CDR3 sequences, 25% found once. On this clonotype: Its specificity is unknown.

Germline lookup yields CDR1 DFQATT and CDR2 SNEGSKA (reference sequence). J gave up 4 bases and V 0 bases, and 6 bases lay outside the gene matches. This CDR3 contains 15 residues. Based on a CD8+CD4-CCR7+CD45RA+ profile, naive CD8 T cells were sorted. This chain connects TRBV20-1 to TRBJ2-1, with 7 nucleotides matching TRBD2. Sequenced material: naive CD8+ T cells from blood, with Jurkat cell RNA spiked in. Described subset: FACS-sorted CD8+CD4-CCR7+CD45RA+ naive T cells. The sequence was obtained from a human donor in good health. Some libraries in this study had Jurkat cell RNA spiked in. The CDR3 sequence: CSARDLGGGYNEQFF. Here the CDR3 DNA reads TGCAGTGCTAGAGATCTTGGGGGGGGGTACAATGAGCAGTTCTTC.